The 5 T cell receptor beta chains reported below all come from one sample, sequenced in a study of control samples from healthy donors and cancer patients. Here immunoSEQ multiplex PCR was the method, and the copy in TCRdb shows in-frame clones only, minus some. Of 25,000 to 30,000 clones in the sample, about 90% are singletons; the top ten hold under 5%. Sequencing was carried out using formalin-fixed, paraffin-embedded tissue. The receptor set was obtained from a female donor with melanoma.

The rearrangement links TRBV6-4 to TRBJ2-6; D ambiguous. The V gene's germline CDR1 is MRHNA and CDR2 SNTAGT. Trimming cost V 1 base and J 0 bases, with 4 bases left between them. The CDR3 runs to 15 residues. CDR3 sequence reads: CASSDYFSGANVLTF. The DNA for the CDR3 is TGTGCCAGCAGTGACTATTTCTCTGGGGCCAACGTCCTGACTTTC.

This chain connects TRBV7-2 to TRBJ2-1; TRBD2 agrees at 11 bases. J was trimmed by 6 bases and V by 5 bases; bases with no gene match: 9. Germline V lookup: CDR1 SGHTA, CDR2 FQGNSA. The CDR3 spans 16 residues. CDR3 DNA: TGTGCCAGCAGCGTTAGCCGTAGCGGGGGGGCCAATGAGCAGTTCTTC. This sequence encodes CASSVSRSGGANEQFF.

The rearrangement joins TRBV20-1 to TRBJ1-1, with no clear D. Germline V gene lookup returns CDR1 DFQATT and CDR2 SNEGSKA (reference sequence). Trimming cost V 1 base and J 10 bases, with 1 base left between them. The CDR3 runs 8 residues. The CDR3 region has the DNA TGCAGTGCTAGAGGAGCTTTCTTT. Translation: CSARGAFF.

CDR3 bases: TGTGCCAGCAGCAACCGGGACACGAATTCACCCCTCCACTTT. Translating it yields CASSNRDTNSPLHF. The chain employs TRBV7-9 and TRBJ1-6; possibly TRBD1 for D (6 bases). V lost 5 bases, J lost 7 bases, and 12 bases lay in between. This CDR3 has 14 residues. Per the germline V gene, CDR1 is SEHNR and CDR2 is FQNEAQ (reference sequence).

The rearrangement joins TRBV10-3 to TRBJ1-2; D is undetermined. This CDR3 is built from 13 residues. The V end was cut by 3 bases, the J end by 3 bases, with 8 bases between. CDR1 is ENHRY and CDR2 is SYGVKD in the germline V gene. The CDR3 protein is CAISDPGYYGYTF. As DNA, the CDR3 is TGTGCCATCAGTGACCCGGGGTACTATGGCTACACCTTC.